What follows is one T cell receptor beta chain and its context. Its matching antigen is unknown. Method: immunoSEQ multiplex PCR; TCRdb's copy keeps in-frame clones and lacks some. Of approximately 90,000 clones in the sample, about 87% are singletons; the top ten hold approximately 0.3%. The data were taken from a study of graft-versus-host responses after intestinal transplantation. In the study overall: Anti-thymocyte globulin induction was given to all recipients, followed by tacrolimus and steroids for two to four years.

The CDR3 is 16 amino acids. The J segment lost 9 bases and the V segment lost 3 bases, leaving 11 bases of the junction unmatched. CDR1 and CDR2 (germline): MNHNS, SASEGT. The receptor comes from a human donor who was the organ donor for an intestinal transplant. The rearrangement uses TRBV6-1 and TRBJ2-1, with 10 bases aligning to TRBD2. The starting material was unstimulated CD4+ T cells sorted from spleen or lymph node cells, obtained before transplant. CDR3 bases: TGTGCCAGCAGTGATCCGGTAGCGGGAGGCCGCGGTGAGCAGTTCTTC. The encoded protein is CASSDPVAGGRGEQFF.